What follows is one TCR beta chain and its context. Its target is not known. A read error is possible here, since a much larger clone lies one base away. The sample originates from a study of glioma-infiltrating T cells. Whole-study results and caveats: Very few CDR3 sequences were shared between tissue and blood.

V gave up 2 bases and J gave up 1 base, with 9 bases separating them. The CDR3 has 15 residues. CDR1 is LNHDA, CDR2 SQIVND, per germline (reference sequence). Amplification of TCR alpha and beta CDR3 regions from RNA used iRepertoire nested multiplex PCR. For one-step reverse transcription and amplification, 100-400 ng of tissue mRNA or PBMC total RNA was used. A single record per CDR3 protein comes from TCRdb applying MiXCR to the multiplex PCR reads. The table lists approximately 40,000 distinct CDR3 sequences, under 25% of them singletons. The receptor was isolated from a human donor with low-grade glioma or glioblastoma, undergoing nonglioma brain surgery, or in good health (not recorded which). The rearrangement uses TRBV19 and TRBJ2-1, with unresolved D. The sequencing input was glioma tissue, nonneoplastic brain tissue, or PBMCs (not recorded which). CDR3 region: CASSIQARSYNEQFF. The CDR3 bases are TGTGCCAGTAGTATACAGGCGCGGTCCTACAATGAGCAGTTCTTC.